This TCR beta chain was identified during a study of identical twins (TCRdb year 2016). Background on the whole study: The study deep-sequenced TCR alpha and beta repertoires from monozygotic twins, unrelated adults of various ages and cord blood to test whether fetal clonotypes persist. Replicate twin experiments were performed at different times using different library preparation protocols to rule out contamination. Points the paper makes about the study in general: Conclusions relied on cross-sectional statistical analysis, since the same donors could not be followed over many years. Fewer insertions were carried by abundant cord blood beta clonotypes, a similar but weaker trend appeared in young adult naive repertoires, and no such trend appeared in memory repertoires. A weaker excess of twin sharing was found in beta out-of-frame sequences because the signal-to-noise ratio was lowered by fewer shared sequences. In monozygotic twins, out-of-frame TCR alpha sharing was systematically underestimated by recombination models, although the models agreed with sharing between unrelated individuals. Compared with coincidental sharing between unrelated individuals, an excess of low generation-probability sequences was observed among out-of-frame TCR alpha sequences shared between twins. Invariant T cells such as MAIT and iNKT could partly confound zero-insertion analyses, though diverse VJ usage argued against this for most clonotypes.

All donors were healthy Caucasians. Three pairs of female monozygotic twins, all aged 18 to 29 years, made up the twin cohort. Positive isolation kits from Invitrogen were used to isolate the CD4+ and CD8+ T cell populations. Relative to germline, V is missing 7 bases and J is missing 0 bases, with 7 bases of the junction outside any gene match. The CDR3 starts with the cysteine, ends with the phenylalanine, and has 16 residues. Only the CDR3 portion is preserved as DNA: 48 bases, with reading frame beginning at the first base. CDR1 and CDR2, per the germline V gene, are SGHRS and YFSETQ. The receptor library was made with 5' RACE. Sequencing took place on an Illumina HiSeq 2000. Template switching added a universal primer binding site, and the final cDNA carried a unique molecular identifier that allowed TCR cDNA molecules to be counted accurately. Specific primers in the conserved constant-segment region were used to synthesize first-strand cDNA for the TCR alpha and beta chains. To control for contamination, each cDNA library was double barcoded with a SMART-Mk sample barcode plus Illumina barcodes. Two successive PCR steps introduced TruSeq adapter sequences along with Illumina sample barcodes. The TCR alpha and beta cDNA libraries were sequenced on the Illumina HiSeq platform using custom primers. The study's processing was this. MiGEC processed the raw reads to extract unique molecular identifiers, while MiXCR was used to determine the CDR3 positions. Recombination models were inferred per individual with the repgenHMM and IGoR tools using an EM algorithm. The tcR package in R was used for shared clonotype analysis, with sharing normalized by the product of cloneset sizes. To study raw recombination without the effects of thymic and clonal selection, out-of-frame nonproductive sequences were analyzed. The public sequencing data were trimmed at Q25 with fastp and processed into clonotypes with MiXCR by TCRdb, which kept only in-frame beta chains. Rows with a matching CDR3 protein are joined into one entry that keeps the most common DNA and genes. These V and J calls rely on TCRdb rather than the paper's analysis. Here the sample has around 530,000 distinct CDR3 sequences; roughly 15% occur a single time. Nearly 0.45% of the sample is held by the ten biggest clonotypes.

This clonotype was picked up a small number of times. The antigen it binds to is not known. No base quality values were provided; no much bigger clone lies one nucleotide off. The data were also submitted as part of a second study, on yellow fever vaccine responses in identical twins. The second study's authors report: According to the authors, the vaccine-induced T cell response in identical twins seemed to be partly convergent and partly specific to each individual. Focusing on identical twins, the study followed the T cell clones that responded to the vaccine, and did so with precision.

The sequenced material came from CD4+ T cells sorted from blood. The chain joins TRBV5-1 to TRBJ2-2, with 9 middle bases fitting TRBD1. The sequence came from a woman younger than 30 in good health. The CDR3 corresponds to CASQDRGRANTGELFF. The nucleotide sequence reads as follows: TGCGCCAGCCAGGACAGGGGCAGAGCGAACACCGGGGAGCTGTTTTTT. This CDR3, with the reference TRBV5-1 and TRBJ2-2 proteins standing in past its ends, gives the full variable domain KAGVTQTPRYLIKTRGQQVTLSCSPISGHRSVSWYQQTPGQGLQFLFEYFSETQRNKGNFPGRFSGRQFSNSRSEMNVSTLELGDSALYLCASQDRGRANTGELFFGEGSRLTVL.